This T cell receptor (beta chain) was recorded in a study of OX40 agonist ivuxolimab in advanced cancers. Clones were read by immunoSEQ multiplex PCR, and TCRdb kept only the in-frame ones, dropping some. The sample contains roughly 66,000 clones, around 83% of which appear only once. The CDR3 sequence is 15 residues long. Per germline, CDR1 LNHNV and CDR2 YYDKDF (reference sequence). Trimming left V 3 bases short and J 3 bases short, with 12 bases between. With autoimmune disease history or systemic immunosuppression, patients were excluded. The sample in question was CD4+ or CD8+ T cells sorted from blood, obtained in a trial of the OX40 agonist ivuxolimab. The receptor's source is an adult with an advanced solid tumor such as melanoma, head and neck, liver or kidney cancer. The chain links TRBV15 to TRBJ2-4, with D possibly being TRBD1 or TRBD2 (5 bases each). CDR3 protein: CATSRGESDKNIQYF. In DNA, the CDR3 is TGTGCCACCAGCAGGGGGGAGAGTGACAAAAACATTCAGTACTTC.